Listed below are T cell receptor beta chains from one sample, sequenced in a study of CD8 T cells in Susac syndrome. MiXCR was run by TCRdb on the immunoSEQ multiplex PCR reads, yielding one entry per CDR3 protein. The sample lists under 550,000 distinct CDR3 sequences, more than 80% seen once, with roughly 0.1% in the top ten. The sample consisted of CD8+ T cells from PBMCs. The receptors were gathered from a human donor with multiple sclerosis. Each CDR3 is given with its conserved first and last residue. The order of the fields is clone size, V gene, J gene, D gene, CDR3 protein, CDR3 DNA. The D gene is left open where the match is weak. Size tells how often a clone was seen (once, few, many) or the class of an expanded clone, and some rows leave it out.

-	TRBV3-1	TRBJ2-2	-	CASSSGTQNTGELFF	TGTGCCAGCAGCTCCGGGACCCAGAACACCGGGGAGCTGTTTTTT
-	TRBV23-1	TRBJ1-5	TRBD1	CASRNRDRGSNQPQHF	TGCGCCAGCAGAAACCGGGACAGGGGAAGCAATCAGCCCCAGCATTTT
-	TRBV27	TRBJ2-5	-	CASSSLEGTQYF	TGTGCCAGCAGTTCGCTTGAAGGGACCCAGTACTTC
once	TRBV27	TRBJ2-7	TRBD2	CASSLSVLGGGGTYEQYF	TGTGCCAGCAGTTTATCGGTTTTGGGCGGGGGGGGTACCTACGAGCAGTACTTC
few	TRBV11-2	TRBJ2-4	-	CASSQHPPQGPKNIQYF	TGTGCCAGCAGCCAACACCCGCCGCAGGGTCCCAAAAACATTCAGTACTTC
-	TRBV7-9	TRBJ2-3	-	CASSPQQSSTDTQYF	TGTGCCAGCAGCCCCCAGCAGTCTAGCACAGATACGCAGTATTTT
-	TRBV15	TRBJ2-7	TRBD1	CAIADLARQGVRYEQYF	TGTGCCATTGCGGATCTAGCGAGACAGGGGGTTAGGTACGAGCAGTACTTC
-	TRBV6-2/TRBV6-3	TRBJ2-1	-	CASGVLGTPSMLVKDNEQFF	TGTGCCAGCGGGGTCCTAGGTACTCCCTCCATGTTGGTAAAGGACAATGAGCAGTTCTTC
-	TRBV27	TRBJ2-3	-	CASRLGVYTDTQYF	TGTGCCAGCAGGTTAGGGGTATACACAGATACGCAGTATTTT
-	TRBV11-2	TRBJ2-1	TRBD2	CASSLGRLAGASYNEQFF	TGTGCCAGCAGCTTAGGGAGACTAGCGGGGGCCTCCTACAATGAGCAGTTCTTC
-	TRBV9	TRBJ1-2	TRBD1	CASSPEGTELANYGYTF	TGTGCCAGCAGCCCGGAGGGGACAGAGTTAGCTAACTATGGCTACACCTTC
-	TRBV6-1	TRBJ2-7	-	CASRETGKISYEQYF	TGTGCCAGCAGAGAAACAGGGAAAATCTCTTACGAGCAGTACTTC
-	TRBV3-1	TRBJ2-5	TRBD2	CASSQLGRGDQETQYF	TGTGCCAGCAGCCAACTTGGGCGGGGGGACCAAGAGACCCAGTACTTC
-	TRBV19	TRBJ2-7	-	CASSIGQEQYF	TGTGCCAGTAGTATAGGCCAAGAGCAGTACTTC
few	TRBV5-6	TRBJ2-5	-	CASSPLFGKSKETQYF	TGTGCCAGCAGCCCACTCTTCGGGAAATCCAAAGAGACCCAGTACTTC
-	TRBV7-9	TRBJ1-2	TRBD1	CASSLDRGGYTF	TGTGCCAGCAGCTTAGACAGGGGCGGCTACACCTTC
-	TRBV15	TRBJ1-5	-	CATSRPDSLNQPQHF	TGTGCCACCAGCAGACCGGACAGCTTGAATCAGCCCCAGCATTTT
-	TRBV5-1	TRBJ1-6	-	CASSLGTGLDSPPHF	TGCGCCAGCAGCTTGGGGACGGGACTGGATTCACCCCCCCACTTT
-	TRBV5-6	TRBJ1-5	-	CASSLQQGKQPQHF	TGTGCCAGCAGCTTGCAACAGGGCAAACAGCCCCAGCATTTT
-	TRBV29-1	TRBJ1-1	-	CSVSGPLNTEAFF	TGCAGCGTTAGCGGGCCCTTGAACACTGAAGCTTTCTTT
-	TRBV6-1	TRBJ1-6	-	CASSPGWMGTSYNSPLHF	TGTGCCAGCAGCCCAGGGTGGATGGGCACCTCCTATAATTCACCCCTCCACTTT
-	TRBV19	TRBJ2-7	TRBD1	CASRPRTGAGEQYF	TGTGCCAGCCGCCCCCGGACAGGGGCAGGCGAGCAGTACTTC
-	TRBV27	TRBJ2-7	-	CASSWGLRYEQYF	TGTGCCAGCAGTTGGGGCTTACGGTACGAGCAGTACTTC
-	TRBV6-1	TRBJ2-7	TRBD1	CASSEETGAIYEQYF	TGTGCCAGCAGTGAAGAGACAGGGGCGATCTACGAGCAGTACTTC
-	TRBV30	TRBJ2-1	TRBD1	CAWGQGDINEQFF	TGTGCCTGGGGACAGGGCGATATTAATGAGCAGTTCTTC
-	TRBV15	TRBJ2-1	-	CATSGSTGTSGNEQFF	TGTGCCACCAGCGGATCGACCGGGACTTCAGGGAATGAGCAGTTCTTC
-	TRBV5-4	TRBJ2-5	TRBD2	CASSPGLAVGETQYF	TGTGCCAGCAGCCCGGGACTAGCAGTAGGCGAGACCCAGTACTTC
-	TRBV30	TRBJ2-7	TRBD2	CAWSLREGHEQYF	TGTGCCTGGAGTCTGCGGGAGGGGCACGAGCAGTACTTC
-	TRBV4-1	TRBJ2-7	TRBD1	CASSQTGRSYEQYF	TGCGCCAGCAGCCAGACAGGGAGATCCTACGAGCAGTACTTC
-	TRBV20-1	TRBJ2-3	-	CSAIRGSVYTQYF	TGCAGTGCTATTAGGGGGAGTGTGTATACGCAGTATTTT
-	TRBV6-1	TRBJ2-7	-	CASSEVSAGEGYEQYF	TGTGCCAGCAGTGAAGTTTCTGCAGGGGAAGGTTACGAGCAGTACTTC
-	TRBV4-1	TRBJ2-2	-	CASSLMYNTGELFF	TGCGCCAGCAGCCTGATGTATAACACCGGGGAGCTGTTTTTT
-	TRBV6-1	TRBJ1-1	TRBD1	CASSQGTGRLIAEAFF	TGTGCCAGCAGTCAAGGGACAGGGCGGTTGATAGCTGAAGCTTTCTTT
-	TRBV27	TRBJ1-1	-	CAVGGPNTEAFF	TGTGCCGTAGGCGGCCCGAACACTGAAGCTTTCTTT
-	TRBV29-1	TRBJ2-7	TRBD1	CSVTGQVYEQYF	TGCAGCGTCACCGGACAGGTCTACGAGCAGTACTTC
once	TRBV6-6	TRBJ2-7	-	CASSDGHEGEQYF	TGTGCCAGCAGTGACGGACATGAGGGGGAGCAGTACTTC
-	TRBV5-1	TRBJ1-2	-	CASSFGQGAFTF	-
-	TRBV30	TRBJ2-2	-	CAWTTIWVDTGELFF	TGTGCCTGGACTACGATTTGGGTGGACACCGGGGAGCTGTTTTTT
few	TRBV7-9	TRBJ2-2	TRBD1	CASSTLRDRVTTGELFF	TGTGCCAGCAGCACATTAAGGGACAGGGTCACCACCGGGGAGCTGTTTTTT
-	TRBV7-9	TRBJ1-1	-	CASSSSEFTEAFF	TGTGCCAGCAGCTCGTCCGAGTTTACTGAAGCTTTCTTT
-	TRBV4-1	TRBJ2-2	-	CASSQDSGTGELFF	TGCGCCAGCAGCCAAGATTCAGGGACCGGGGAGCTGTTTTTT
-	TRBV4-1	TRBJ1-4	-	CASSQGGRSEKLFF	TGCGCCAGCAGCCAAGGGGGCAGAAGCGAAAAACTGTTTTTT